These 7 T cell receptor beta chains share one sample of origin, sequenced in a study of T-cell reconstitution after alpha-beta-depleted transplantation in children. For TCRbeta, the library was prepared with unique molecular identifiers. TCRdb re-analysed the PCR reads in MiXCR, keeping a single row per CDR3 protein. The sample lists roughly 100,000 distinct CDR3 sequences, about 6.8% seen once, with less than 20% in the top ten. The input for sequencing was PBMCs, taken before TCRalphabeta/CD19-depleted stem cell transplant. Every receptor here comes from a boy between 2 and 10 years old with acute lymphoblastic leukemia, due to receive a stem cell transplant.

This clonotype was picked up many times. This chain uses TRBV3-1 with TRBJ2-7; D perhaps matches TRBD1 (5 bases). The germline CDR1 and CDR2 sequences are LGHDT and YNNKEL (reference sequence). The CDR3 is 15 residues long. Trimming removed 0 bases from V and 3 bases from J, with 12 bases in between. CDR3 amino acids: CASSQEGVPSYEQYF. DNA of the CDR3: TGTGCCAGCAGCCAAGAAGGGGTGCCCAGCTACGAGCAGTACTTC.

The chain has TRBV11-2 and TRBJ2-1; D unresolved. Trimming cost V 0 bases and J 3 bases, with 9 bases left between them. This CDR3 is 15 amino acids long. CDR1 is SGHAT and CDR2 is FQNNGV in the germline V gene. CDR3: CASSLEPEVYNEQFF. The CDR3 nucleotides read TGTGCCAGCAGCTTAGAGCCAGAGGTCTACAATGAGCAGTTCTTC.

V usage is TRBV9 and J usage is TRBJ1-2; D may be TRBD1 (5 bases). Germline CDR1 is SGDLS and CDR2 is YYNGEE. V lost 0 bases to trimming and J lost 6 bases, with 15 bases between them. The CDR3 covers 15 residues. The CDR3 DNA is TGTGCCAGCAGCGTAGTTCCAGGGTGGATTCATGGCTACACCTTC. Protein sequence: CASSVVPGWIHGYTF.

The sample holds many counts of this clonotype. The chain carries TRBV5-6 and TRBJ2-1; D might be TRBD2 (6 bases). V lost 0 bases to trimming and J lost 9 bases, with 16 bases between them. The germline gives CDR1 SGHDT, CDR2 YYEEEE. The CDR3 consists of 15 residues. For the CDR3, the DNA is TGTGCCAGCAGCTTGGAAATAAGCCCGGAGGGTGAGCAGTTCTTC. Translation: CASSLEISPEGEQFF. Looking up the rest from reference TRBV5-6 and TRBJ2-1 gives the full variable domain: DAGVTQSPTHLIKTRGQQVTLRCSPKSGHDTVSWYQQALGQGPQFIFQYYEEEERQRGNFPDRFSGHQFPNYSSELNVNALLLGDSALYLCASSLEISPEGEQFFGPGTRLTVL.

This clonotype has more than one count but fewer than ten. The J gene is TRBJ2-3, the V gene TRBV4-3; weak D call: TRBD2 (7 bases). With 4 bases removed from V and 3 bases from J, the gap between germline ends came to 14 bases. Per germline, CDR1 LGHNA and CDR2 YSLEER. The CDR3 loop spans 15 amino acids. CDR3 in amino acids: CASSLLGGRTDTQYF. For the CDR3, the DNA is TGCGCCAGCAGCCTGCTGGGGGGGCGAACAGATACGCAGTATTTT.

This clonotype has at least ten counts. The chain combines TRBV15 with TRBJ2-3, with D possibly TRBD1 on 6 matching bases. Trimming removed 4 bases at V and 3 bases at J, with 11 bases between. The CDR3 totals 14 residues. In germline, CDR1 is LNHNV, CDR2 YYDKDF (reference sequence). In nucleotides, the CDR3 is TGTGCCACCAGCATCATGGGGGCAACAGATACGCAGTATTTT. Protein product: CATSIMGATDTQYF.

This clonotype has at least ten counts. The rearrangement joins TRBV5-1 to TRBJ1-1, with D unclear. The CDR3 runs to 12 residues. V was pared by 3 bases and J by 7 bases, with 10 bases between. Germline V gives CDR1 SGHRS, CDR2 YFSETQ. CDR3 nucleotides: TGCGCCAGCAGCTCGGGGAGGAGTGAAGCTTTCTTT. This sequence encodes CASSSGRSEAFF.